These 20 T cell receptor beta chains originate from one sample sequenced in a study of T cell responses to AZD1222 COVID-19 vaccine. The repertoire was sequenced with immunoSEQ multiplex PCR; TCRdb's copy has only in-frame clones and lacks some. Seen here are under 150,000 clones, 88% observed once, and the top ten hold roughly a sixth. Material: peripheral blood, obtained on day 0 of MenACWY control vaccination. The receptors shown here come from an adult in good health.

The chain recombines TRBV5-1 with TRBJ2-2; D may correspond to TRBD1 or TRBD2 (5 bases each). Trimming removed 2 bases at V and 4 bases at J, with 9 bases between. CDR3 length equals 14 residues. Germline V gives CDR1 SGHRS, CDR2 YFSETQ. CDR3 sequence reads: CASSLRDLTGELFF. CDR3 bases: TGCGCCAGCAGCTTAAGGGACCTCACCGGGGAGCTGTTTTTT.

This chain joins TRBV14 and TRBJ2-7; D might be TRBD1 or TRBD2, each matching 5 bases. The length of the CDR3 is 16 residues. V was pared by 1 base and J by 6 bases, with 19 bases between. CDR1 and CDR2 (germline): SGHDN, FVKESK. CDR3 sequence (DNA): TGTGCCAGCAGCCAAGTTGGGGACCACTGGGGCCTCGAGCAGTACTTC. It translates to CASSQVGDHWGLEQYF. Filled out from reference TRBV14 and TRBJ2-7, the complete variable domain reads EAGVTQFPSHSVIEKGQTVTLRCDPISGHDNLYWYRRVMGKEIKFLLHFVKESKQDESGMPNNRFLAERTGGTYSTLKVQPAELEDSGVYFCASSQVGDHWGLEQYFGPGTRLTVT.

The chain uses TRBV7-9 and TRBJ2-7; TRBD2 agrees at 10 bases. Per the germline V gene, CDR1 is SEHNR and CDR2 is FQNEAQ (reference sequence). The CDR3 covers 14 residues. V lost 4 bases and J lost 6; bases outside the gene matches: 6. CDR3 DNA: TGTGCCAGCAGCTCGAGCGGGAGGGGCTTCGAGCAGTACTTC. Its translation is CASSSSGRGFEQYF.

This chain uses TRBV6-5 with TRBJ2-1, with 12 bases matching TRBD2. Trimming cost V 11 bases and J 5 bases; bases outside gene matches: 7. Germline V gene lookup returns CDR1 MNHEY and CDR2 SVGAGI. The CDR3 covers 14 residues. Here the CDR3 DNA reads TGTGCCGTATCTAGCGGGAGGGCTAACAATGAGCAGTTCTTC. Translation gives CAVSSGRANNEQFF.

The chain links TRBV5-4 to TRBJ2-2, with D perhaps matching TRBD1 (6 bases). This CDR3 region has 15 residues. The V gene's germline CDR1 is SGHNT and CDR2 YYREEE (reference sequence). V lost 4 bases and J 0 bases, leaving 10 bases between the germline ends. The CDR3 bases are TGTGCCAGCAGCCACAGGGTCGCGAACACCGGGGAGCTGTTTTTT. Amino acids: CASSHRVANTGELFF.

Here the CDR3 DNA reads TGTGCCTGGGGCCTGAGCTTAGAGCAGTTCTTC. Translated, it gives CAWGLSLEQFF. The chain has TRBV30 and TRBJ2-1; no clear D gene. The CDR3 is made up of 11 amino acids. In germline, CDR1 is GTSNPN, CDR2 SVGIG (reference sequence). V lost 5 bases and J lost 10, with 12 bases in between. Drawing the rest from reference TRBV30 and TRBJ2-1, the complete variable domain is SQTIHQWPATLVQPVGSPLSLECTVEGTSNPNLYWYRQAAGRGLQLLFYSVGIGQISSEVPQNLSASRPQDRQFILSSKKLLLSDSGFYLCAWGLSLEQFFGPGTRLTVL.

CDR3 protein: CASTGRSGSPLHF. CDR3 in DNA: TGTGCCAGCACGGGGAGGAGTGGCTCACCCCTCCACTTT. V is TRBV27 and J is TRBJ1-6; D remains unclear. This CDR3 region has 13 residues. V lost 7 bases and J lost 10, with 14 bases in between. Germline V gives CDR1 MNHEY, CDR2 SMNVEV (reference sequence).

This rearrangement joins TRBV15 to TRBJ2-6, with unresolved D. The CDR3 spans 18 residues. The germline V gene has CDR1 LNHNV and CDR2 YYDKDF (reference sequence). The V end lost 3 bases, the J end lost 0 bases, and 15 bases lay between the germline ends. The CDR3: CATSSGLSVYSGANVLTF. CDR3 DNA: TGTGCCACCAGCAGTGGTCTGTCCGTCTACTCTGGGGCCAACGTCCTGACTTTC.

The chain uses TRBV5-1 and TRBJ2-3, with D unclear. The CDR3 contains 15 residues. The V gene lost 0 bases and the J gene lost 4 bases, with 12 bases spanning the gap. Looked up from germline, CDR1 is SGHRS and CDR2 is YFSETQ. The CDR3 is CASSLGTIFPDTQYF. CDR3 DNA: TGCGCCAGCAGCTTGGGGACCATTTTTCCAGATACGCAGTATTTT.

In this sample, this clone is large. The V and J genes are TRBV3-1 (or the pseudogene TRBV3-2) and TRBJ2-2, with D perhaps matching TRBD2 (5 bases). The germline V gene has CDR1 LGHDT and CDR2 YNNKEL (reference sequence). V lost 0 bases and J lost 2, with 10 bases in between. The CDR3 is made up of 16 amino acids. In DNA form, the CDR3 reads TGTGCCAGCAGCCAAGATGAGGGAATCAACACCGGGGAGCTGTTTTTT. It is translated as CASSQDEGINTGELFF.

This chain uses TRBV5-1 with TRBJ2-1; TRBD1 agrees at 8 bases. CDR1 is SGHRS and CDR2 is YFSETQ in the germline V gene. V shed 0 bases, J shed 4 bases, and the junction held 3 bases outside the gene matches. CDR3 length equals 15 residues. The CDR3 region is CASSLGQGAYNEQFF. The CDR3 nucleotides read TGCGCCAGCAGCTTGGGGCAGGGGGCGTACAATGAGCAGTTCTTC.

This chain joins TRBV5-4 and TRBJ1-5; no clear D. V lost 0 bases and J 0 bases, leaving 7 bases between the germline ends. In germline, CDR1 is SGHNT, CDR2 YYREEE (reference sequence). There are 15 residues in the CDR3. Here the CDR3 DNA reads TGTGCCAGCAGCTTGGGACCGTATAGCAATCAGCCCCAGCATTTT. This codes for CASSLGPYSNQPQHF.

This chain links TRBV21-1 with TRBJ1-1. TRBV21-1 has pseudogene status. CDR3 length: 18 amino acids. CDR3 loop: CARGVLLIPGRINTEAFF. The CDR3 DNA sequence: TGTGCCAGAGGAGTCCTCCTTATTCCGGGACGGATAAACACTGAAGCTTTCTTT.

V gene TRBV19 combines with J gene TRBJ1-1, with TRBD1 matching 9 bases. Germline V gene data show CDR1 as LNHDA and CDR2 as SQIVND (reference sequence). The CDR3 runs 14 residues. The ends lost 4 bases at V and 1 base at J; junction bases unmatched: 1. The CDR3 nucleotides are TGTGCCAGTAGTACGGGACAGGGGAACACTGAAGCTTTCTTT. Amino acids: CASSTGQGNTEAFF. Complete variable domain (other parts from reference TRBV19 and TRBJ1-1): DGGITQSPKYLFRKEGQNVTLSCEQNLNHDAMYWYRQDPGQGLRLIYYSQIVNDFQKGDIAEGYSVSREKKESFPLTVTSAQKNPTAFYLCASSTGQGNTEAFFGQGTRLTVV.

The chain couples TRBV5-1 to TRBJ2-2; D is undetermined. The CDR3 covers 15 residues. Trimming shortened V by 0 bases and J by 2 bases, and 8 bases separated the two germline ends. Germline V lookup: CDR1 SGHRS, CDR2 YFSETQ. Here the CDR3 reads CASSLERYNTGELFF. In DNA form, the CDR3 reads TGCGCCAGCAGCTTGGAACGGTATAACACCGGGGAGCTGTTTTTT.

The rearrangement uses TRBV6-5 and TRBJ1-5, with unresolved D. Germline V gene sequence: CDR1 MNHEY, CDR2 SVGAGI. V was clipped by 6 bases and J by 4 bases, with 4 bases between them. This CDR3 is 11 amino acids long. The CDR3 DNA sequence: TGTGCCAGCAGGGGTAATCAGCCCCAGCATTTT. Translating it yields CASRGNQPQHF.

This chain uses TRBV5-4 with TRBJ2-3, with D possibly being TRBD2 (6 bases). V was trimmed by 2 bases and J by 0 bases, leaving 10 bases between them. The CDR3 covers 15 residues. Germline V gene lookup returns CDR1 SGHNT and CDR2 YYREEE (reference sequence). The CDR3 is CASSFEGLSTDTQYF. CDR3 DNA: TGTGCCAGCAGCTTTGAGGGACTTAGCACAGATACGCAGTATTTT.

The chain carries TRBV19 and TRBJ2-2, with D hard to call. This CDR3 region has 12 residues. Trimming removed 1 base from V and 10 bases from J, with 7 bases in between. Germline V gene sequence: CDR1 LNHDA, CDR2 SQIVND (reference sequence). CDR3 bases: TGTGCCAGTAGTATAGCACGGCAGGAGCTGTTTTTT. Its protein product is CASSIARQELFF. The variable domain in full, completed from reference TRBV19 and TRBJ2-2, reads DGGITQSPKYLFRKEGQNVTLSCEQNLNHDAMYWYRQDPGQGLRLIYYSQIVNDFQKGDIAEGYSVSREKKESFPLTVTSAQKNPTAFYLCASSIARQELFFGEGSRLTVL.

The rearrangement joins TRBV28 to TRBJ2-7; TRBD2 matches at 11 bases. V lost 3 bases to trimming and J lost 5 bases; unmatched junction nucleotides: 6. CDR1 MDHEN and CDR2 SYDVKM come from the germline V gene. This CDR3 comprises 15 residues. CDR3 DNA: TGTGCCAGCAGTTTTTTAGCGGGAGGGCCCCACGAGCAGTACTTC. Amino acids: CASSFLAGGPHEQYF. The whole variable domain, filled in from reference TRBV28 and TRBJ2-7, reads DVKVTQSSRYLVKRTGEKVFLECVQDMDHENMFWYRQDPGLGLRLIYFSYDVKMKEKGDIPEGYSVSREKKERFSLILESASTNQTSMYLCASSFLAGGPHEQYFGPGTRLTVT.

The chain recombines TRBV21-1 with TRBJ2-3; TRBD1 was called by the table and not checked on the DNA. TRBV21-1 is a pseudogene. There are 17 residues in the CDR3. CDR3 DNA sequence: TGTGCCAGCAGCAAAGCGGGGGGACAGGGGTGCACAGATACGCAGTATTTT. Protein: CASSKAGGQGCTDTQYF.